The 14 T cell receptor beta chains below all came from one sample that was sequenced in a study of beta chain features in type 1 diabetes. Study outcomes and limitations: TCRB CDR3s from Type 1 diabetes patients were moderately but significantly shorter in all four CD4+ subsets.

Their cognate antigens are unknown. cDNA synthesis used the whole RNA isolate, giving expressed TCRB sequences. Clones were read by immunoSEQ multiplex PCR, and TCRdb kept only the in-frame ones, dropping some. Among around 260,000 clones listed, roughly 22% were seen once. Material: naive CD4+ T cells from blood. The receptor set was obtained from a woman aged 35 to 49 with type 1 diabetes.

J is TRBJ2-2 and V is TRBV4-3; possibly TRBD2 for D (6 bases). Germline CDR1 reads LGHNA; CDR2 reads YSLEER. The CDR3 sequence is 17 residues long. V gave up 1 base and J gave up 1 base, with 13 bases separating them. CDR3 DNA sequence: TGCGCCAGCAGCCAAGTAGCCGGGAGCGGGAACACCGGGGAGCTGTTTTTT. Protein product: CASSQVAGSGNTGELFF.

The chain employs TRBV18 and TRBJ1-5, with no clear D. This CDR3 is built from 14 residues. V was clipped by 3 bases and J by 8 bases, with 14 bases between them. Germline V CDR1 and CDR2: KGHSH, LQKENI. Here the CDR3 reads CASSPRAAGEPQHF. CDR3 DNA sequence: TGTGCCAGCTCACCGCGGGCCGCTGGGGAGCCCCAGCATTTT.

This chain connects TRBV30 to TRBJ1-2; the D is unclear. V shed 8 bases and J shed 4 bases, with 11 bases lying between them. CDR1 and CDR2 from the germline V gene are GTSNPN and SVGIG (reference sequence). This CDR3 comprises 11 residues. As DNA, the CDR3 is TGTGCCGGCTATACGGGCTATGGCTACACCTTC. Translation gives CAGYTGYGYTF.

This chain uses TRBV29-1 with TRBJ2-1; D gene unclear. The CDR3 has 14 amino acids. Deletions cut 5 bases from V and 0 bases from J, with 11 bases between. Per the germline V gene, CDR1 is SQVTM and CDR2 is ANQGSEA. The CDR3 region is CSVKEKSSYNEQFF. The CDR3 nucleotides read TGCAGCGTTAAGGAGAAGAGCTCCTACAATGAGCAGTTCTTC.

This clone was seen more than once but under ten times. The chain recombines TRBV9 with TRBJ2-5; 13 nucleotides agree with TRBD2. V dropped 0 bases and J dropped 5; count of bases not matched to a gene: 4. CDR3 length: 16 residues. The germline V gene encodes CDR1 SGDLS and CDR2 YYNGEE. CDR3 loop: CASSVAGLAGDETQYF. CDR3 DNA: TGTGCCAGCAGCGTAGCCGGACTAGCGGGAGATGAGACCCAGTACTTC.

This clone was observed a handful of times. J is TRBJ1-4 and V is TRBV29-1; D call uncertain. Germline CDR1 SQVTM, CDR2 ANQGSEA. This CDR3 has 14 residues. V was clipped by 6 bases and J by 0 bases, with 11 bases between them. For the CDR3, the DNA is TGCAGCGTCGCGGAGGTTCCAACTAATGAAAAACTGTTTTTT. It encodes CSVAEVPTNEKLFF.

The rearrangement joins TRBV5-4 to TRBJ2-5, with 7 bases identical to TRBD1. J gave up 2 bases and V 4 bases, and 5 bases lay outside the gene matches. This CDR3 region has 14 residues. Germline values: CDR1 SGHNT, CDR2 YYREEE (reference sequence). CDR3 region: CASSDPQGQETQYF. The CDR3 DNA reads TGTGCCAGCAGCGACCCACAGGGGCAAGAGACCCAGTACTTC.

This clone was found a few times. J is TRBJ2-1 and V is TRBV28; TRBD2 aligns across 9 bases. The length of the CDR3 is 15 residues. Germline CDR1 is MDHEN and CDR2 is SYDVKM. V trimming: 3 bases; J trimming: 6 bases; junction bases outside the gene matches: 6. The CDR3 protein is CASSFAGGPFNEQFF. CDR3 nucleotides: TGTGCCAGCAGTTTTGCGGGAGGGCCGTTCAATGAGCAGTTCTTC.

This chain joins TRBV29-1 and TRBJ2-3, with TRBD1 identical over 9 bases. CDR1 and CDR2 (germline): SQVTM, ANQGSEA. V lost 4 bases, J lost 2 bases, and 7 bases stayed unmatched. The CDR3 totals 15 residues. CDR3 region: CSVAPTGGPTDTQYF. DNA of the CDR3: TGCAGCGTTGCCCCTACAGGGGGCCCCACAGATACGCAGTATTTT.

This clone has a handful of counts. The rearrangement joins TRBV5-1 to TRBJ2-5; TRBD1 matches at 8 bases. In germline, CDR1 is SGHRS, CDR2 YFSETQ. The CDR3 is 14 amino acids. Trimming removed 4 bases from V and 5 bases from J; junction bases left unmatched: 7. CDR3 sequence reads: CASSAGQGSETQYF. The CDR3 nucleotides are TGCGCCAGCAGCGCCGGACAGGGTTCGGAGACCCAGTACTTC.

This clone was seen a handful of times. The chain uses TRBV7-9 and TRBJ2-7, with TRBD1 matching 7 bases. J was trimmed by 3 bases and V by 0 bases; bases with no gene match: 2. CDR1 SEHNR and CDR2 FQNEAQ come from the germline V gene (reference sequence). This CDR3 spans 14 amino acids. CDR3 protein: CASSLARDSYEQYF. CDR3 DNA sequence: TGTGCCAGCAGCTTAGCGAGGGACAGCTACGAGCAGTACTTC.

The chain links TRBV9 to TRBJ1-6; the D is unclear. Per the germline V gene, CDR1 is SGDLS and CDR2 is YYNGEE. The CDR3 is made up of 12 amino acids. Trimming removed 0 bases from V and 14 bases from J, with 9 bases in between. The CDR3 spells CASSVVGGTLHF. The CDR3 DNA sequence: TGTGCCAGCAGCGTAGTAGGCGGGACCCTCCACTTT.

This clone was found a few times. The rearrangement links TRBV5-1 to TRBJ2-5; perhaps TRBD1 as D (5 bases). Trimming cost V 1 base and J 1 base, with 11 bases left between them. The CDR3 runs 15 residues. Germline assignment: CDR1 SGHRS and CDR2 YFSETQ. In DNA form, the CDR3 reads TGCGCCAGCAGCTTGCCCAGGGCCATCCAAGAGACCCAGTACTTC. Its translation is CASSLPRAIQETQYF.

This clone was seen a handful of times. The genes are TRBV5-4 and TRBJ2-5, with D possibly being TRBD2 (7 bases). The germline gives CDR1 SGHNT, CDR2 YYREEE (reference sequence). Trimming took off 3 bases at V and 4 bases at J, with 19 bases between the two ends. The CDR3 has 16 amino acids. CDR3 sequence (DNA): TGTGCCAGCAGCTGGCGCGGGGGCGGGAGTCTAGAGACCCAGTACTTC. Protein: CASSWRGGGSLETQYF.